This T cell receptor beta chain was sequenced in a study of blood T cell repertoires in COVID-19. The overall study: PBMCs, B-cell-depleted T cells, or T cells were the source of the cDNA or gDNA that made up the material.

Deletions cut 4 bases from V and 4 bases from J, with 12 bases between. CDR1 is MRHNA, CDR2 SNTAGT, per germline. This CDR3 has 14 residues. In the authors' workflow: By means of reference gene primer amplification, nucleated cell counts were estimated. Measured with immunoSEQ multiplex PCR; TCRdb has only the in-frame clones, and not every one. The DNA was the basis for D and trimming; V, J and clone size are from that table. The table includes 200,000 to 250,000 clones, more than 70% detected once. V and J are TRBV6-4 and TRBJ2-3; maybe TRBD1 (6 bases). The origin of this receptor is a man older than 75 with acute or convalescent COVID-19. Sequences were obtained from peripheral blood. This CDR3 reads CASSAMAGADTQYF. CDR3 bases: TGTGCCAGCAGTGCGATGGCAGGGGCAGATACGCAGTATTTT.